Following are 10 T cell receptor beta chains from one sample sequenced in a study of shared clonotypes between healthy human individuals. Profiling relied on immunoSEQ multiplex PCR, and the TCRdb table lists in-frame clones only, not all of them. The sample consists of about 2 million clones, over 85% of them appearing once. Positive CCR7 selection of CD45RO-negative cells yielded the naive CD8 cells, and terminally differentiated effector memory CD45RA+ cells were excluded. The sample comprised naive CD8+ T cells sorted from blood. The source is a man aged 18 to 29 in good health.

The CDR3, as DNA: TGCAGTGAACTAGAAGGGTATGAGCAGTTCTTC. Its translation: CSELEGYEQFF. The rearrangement links TRBV20-1 to TRBJ2-1, with D perhaps matching TRBD2 (5 bases). Trimming removed 7 bases at V and 8 bases at J, with 12 bases between. The CDR3 is 11 amino acids. Germline V lookup: CDR1 DFQATT, CDR2 SNEGSKA (reference sequence).

The chain combines TRBV30 with TRBJ2-3; TRBD2 matches at 7 bases. The CDR3 extends over 14 amino acids. The germline V gene encodes CDR1 GTSNPN and CDR2 SVGIG (reference sequence). The junction had 2 bases not matched to a gene; V was cut back by 1 base and J by 1 base. CDR3 bases: TGTGCCTGGAGTGATACTAGCGGCACAGATACGCAGTATTTT. Amino acid sequence: CAWSDTSGTDTQYF.

Details on this clone: It may be a read error: a sequence one base away is much more abundant. J is TRBJ2-7 and V is TRBV6-4; D uncertain. Germline-derived CDR1 and CDR2 are MRHNA and SNTAGT. Trimming took off 1 base at V and 5 bases at J, with 0 bases between the two ends. This CDR3 spans 10 amino acids. CDR3 DNA sequence: TGTGCCAGCAGTGACTACGAGCAGTACTTC. This translates into CASSDYEQYF.

This sequence joins TRBV6-6 and TRBJ1-1, with 10 bases matching TRBD1. CDR1 and CDR2 from the germline V gene are MNHNY and SVGAGI (reference sequence). Trimming at V came to 5 bases and at J to 3 bases, leaving 9 bases not matched to a gene. This CDR3 has 16 residues. CDR3 sequence reads: CASSHNPGQGHTEAFF. The CDR3 DNA reads TGTGCCAGCAGTCATAACCCGGGACAGGGGCACACTGAAGCTTTCTTT.

The chain recombines TRBV27 with TRBJ2-3; no clear D gene. Between the trimmed V and J ends, which lost 5 bases and 2 bases, there was a span of 11 bases. Germline V gives CDR1 MNHEY, CDR2 SMNVEV (reference sequence). There are 14 residues in the CDR3. The CDR3 nucleotides are TGTGCCAGCAGTCTGGGATCAAACACAGATACGCAGTATTTT. Its protein is CASSLGSNTDTQYF.

The V and J genes are TRBV7-9 and TRBJ2-7, with no clear D. Looked up from germline, CDR1 is SEHNR and CDR2 is FQNEAQ (reference sequence). V was cut by 5 bases and J by 2 bases, with 4 bases left in between. The CDR3 contains 11 residues. For the CDR3, the DNA is TGTGCCAGCAGCAACGCCTACGAGCAGTACTTC. This codes for CASSNAYEQYF.

V is TRBV4-1 and J is TRBJ2-1, with 8 bases lining up with TRBD2. V dropped 5 bases and J dropped 2; count of bases not matched to a gene: 2. There are 14 residues in the CDR3. Germline values: CDR1 MGHRA, CDR2 YSYEKL. The CDR3 DNA is TGCGCCAGCAGCTATAGCGGGGCCTACAATGAGCAGTTCTTC. Residues: CASSYSGAYNEQFF.

The CDR3 reads CASSHGPAYEQYF. The CDR3 region has the DNA TGCGCCAGCAGCCATGGACCAGCCTACGAGCAGTACTTC. This chain uses TRBV4-1 with TRBJ2-7; no firm D call. V was clipped by 3 bases and J by 2 bases, with 8 bases between them. This CDR3 spans 13 amino acids. In germline, CDR1 is MGHRA, CDR2 YSYEKL.

The chain uses TRBV9 and TRBJ2-2; 10 nucleotides align to TRBD2. The CDR3 sequence is 16 residues long. Germline CDR1 reads SGDLS; CDR2 reads YYNGEE. The trim removed 0 bases at V and 5 bases at J, leaving 4 bases unmatched. This CDR3 reads CASSVDWGLATGELFF. DNA of the CDR3: TGTGCCAGCAGCGTAGATTGGGGACTAGCGACCGGGGAGCTGTTTTTT.

The chain employs TRBV12-5 and TRBJ2-5; D not resolved. The CDR3 is made up of 12 amino acids. The germline CDR1 and CDR2 sequences are LGHNT and FRNRAP. The V and J ends lost 6 bases and 5 bases respectively, with 10 bases between them. DNA for the CDR3: TGTGCTAGTGGCCCCGGGCGGGAGACCCAGTACTTC. Its translation is CASGPGRETQYF.